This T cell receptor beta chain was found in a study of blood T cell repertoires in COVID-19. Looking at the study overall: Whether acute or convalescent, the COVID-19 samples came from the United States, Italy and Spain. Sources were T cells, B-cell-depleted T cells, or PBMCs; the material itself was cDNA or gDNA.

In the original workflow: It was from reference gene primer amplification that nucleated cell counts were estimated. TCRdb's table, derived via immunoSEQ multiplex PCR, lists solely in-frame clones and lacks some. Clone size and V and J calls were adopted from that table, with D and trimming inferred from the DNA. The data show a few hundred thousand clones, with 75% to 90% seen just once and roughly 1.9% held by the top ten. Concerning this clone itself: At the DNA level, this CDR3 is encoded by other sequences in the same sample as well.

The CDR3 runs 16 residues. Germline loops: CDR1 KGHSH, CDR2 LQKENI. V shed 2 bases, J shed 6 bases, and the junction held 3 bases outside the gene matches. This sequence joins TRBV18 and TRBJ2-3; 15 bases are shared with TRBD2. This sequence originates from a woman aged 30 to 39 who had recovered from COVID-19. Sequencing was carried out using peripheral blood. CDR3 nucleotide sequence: TGTGCCAGCTCACCAGGGACTAGCGGGAGGACGGATACGCAGTATTTT. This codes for CASSPGTSGRTDTQYF.